The 28 T cell receptor beta chains given below trace back to one sample, sequenced in a study of control samples from healthy donors and cancer patients. Measured with immunoSEQ multiplex PCR; TCRdb has only the in-frame clones, and not every one. The sample has some 200,000 clones, 91% seen once. The specimen sequenced was blood. The receptors shown here come from a woman in her thirties in good health.

The chain joins TRBV2 to TRBJ1-5; tentatively, D is TRBD1 (5 bases). The CDR3 runs to 14 residues. The germline gives CDR1 SNHLY, CDR2 FYNNEI. Trimming took 3 bases from V and 7 from J, leaving 13 bases between them. The CDR3 here is CASSDRAGLQPQHF. The CDR3 DNA follows: TGTGCCAGCAGTGACCGGGCAGGGCTACAGCCCCAGCATTTT.

The chain is built from TRBV27 and TRBJ2-7, with D unclear. The V end was cut by 6 bases, the J end by 0 bases, with 9 bases between. Germline V gives CDR1 MNHEY, CDR2 SMNVEV (reference sequence). This CDR3 contains 13 residues. CDR3 coding DNA: TGTGCCAGCAGACGGAACCCCTCCTACGAGCAGTACTTC. This sequence encodes CASRRNPSYEQYF.

The genes are TRBV7-8 and TRBJ1-5, with D maybe TRBD1 (5 bases). V lost 0 bases, J lost 4 bases, and 10 bases lay in between. Germline V gives CDR1 SGHVS, CDR2 FQNEAQ. The CDR3 consists of 15 residues. The CDR3 DNA sequence: TGTGCCAGCAGCTTAGCGGCGGGGGGGAATCAGCCCCAGCATTTT. It translates to CASSLAAGGNQPQHF.

The chain has TRBV15 and TRBJ2-5, with unresolved D. CDR3 size: 15 residues. The germline V gene encodes CDR1 LNHNV and CDR2 YYDKDF (reference sequence). Trimming left V 1 base short and J 2 bases short, with 11 bases between. CDR3 bases: TGTGCCACCAGCAGAGTCGGCACTGCTCAAGAGACCCAGTACTTC. Translating gives CATSRVGTAQETQYF.

This sequence joins TRBV19 and TRBJ1-6; TRBD1 matches at 9 bases. J gave up 7 bases and V 5 bases, and 6 bases lay outside the gene matches. Germline V gene sequence: CDR1 LNHDA, CDR2 SQIVND (reference sequence). The CDR3 covers 15 residues. DNA of the CDR3: TGTGCCAGTAGTGCCCTGGACAGGGGAAATTCACCCCTCCACTTT. It codes for CASSALDRGNSPLHF.

The CDR3: CASRGLVSGANVLTF. For the CDR3, the DNA is TGTGCCAGCAGAGGACTAGTCTCCGGGGCCAACGTCCTGACTTTC. The chain recombines TRBV2 with TRBJ2-6; 7 nucleotides match TRBD2. Germline loops: CDR1 SNHLY, CDR2 FYNNEI. The trim removed 6 bases at V and 4 bases at J, leaving 6 bases unmatched. This CDR3 has 15 amino acids. Complete variable domain (other parts from reference TRBV2 and TRBJ2-6): EPEVTQTPSHQVTQMGQEVILRCVPISNHLYFYWYRQILGQKVEFLVSFYNNEISEKSEIFDDQFSVERPDGSNFTLKIRSTKLEDSAMYFCASRGLVSGANVLTFGAGSRLTVL.

The CDR3 reads CASSQWGLNTEAFF. CDR3 sequence (DNA): TGCGCCAGCAGTCAATGGGGGCTGAACACTGAAGCTTTCTTT. This chain uses TRBV23-1 with TRBJ1-1, with TRBD1 as a possible D gene (6 bases). TRBV23-1 is an open reading frame, and its role is uncertain. This CDR3 contains 14 residues. V was trimmed by 1 base and J by 0 bases, leaving 6 bases between them.

The rearrangement joins TRBV6-1 to TRBJ2-1; 11 bases align to TRBD2. Trimming took 1 base from V and 8 from J; bases not matched to a gene: 10. The CDR3 extends over 17 amino acids. Germline CDR1 and CDR2: MNHNS and SASEGT. The CDR3 DNA is TGTGCCAGCAGTGAAGTCGTAGCGGGAGGGCCAATCGATGAGCAGTTCTTC. It is translated as CASSEVVAGGPIDEQFF.

The chain has TRBV7-8 and TRBJ1-5, with 7 nucleotides matching TRBD1. Germline trimming cut 2 bases from V and 0 bases from J; bases unmatched to any gene: 7. The CDR3 is 17 amino acids. Looked up from germline, CDR1 is SGHVS and CDR2 is FQNEAQ. The CDR3 DNA sequence: TGTGCCAGCAGCTTATCGGGGAACAGGGGTAGCAATCAGCCCCAGCATTTT. Translating gives CASSLSGNRGSNQPQHF.

J is TRBJ1-1 and V is TRBV19, with 8 bases fitting TRBD1. Germline V CDR1 and CDR2: LNHDA, SQIVND (reference sequence). The CDR3 extends over 13 amino acids. V trimming: 6 bases; J trimming: 1 base; junction bases outside the gene matches: 1. CDR3 sequence (DNA): TGTGCCAGTAGCGACAGGGGGAACACTGAAGCTTTCTTT. Protein: CASSDRGNTEAFF.

The J gene is TRBJ2-3, the V gene TRBV13; D unclear. Per the germline V gene, CDR1 is PRHDT and CDR2 is FYEKMQ (reference sequence). The CDR3 is 12 residues long. With 5 bases removed from V and 4 bases from J, the gap between germline ends came to 7 bases. CDR3 sequence (DNA): TGTGCCAGCAGCCGTAGGTCAGATACGCAGTATTTT. It is translated as CASSRRSDTQYF.

The chain links TRBV6-4 to TRBJ2-1; TRBD1 matches at 11 bases. V was clipped by 0 bases and J by 7 bases; unmatched bases: 5. Germline lookup yields CDR1 MRHNA and CDR2 SNTAGT. The CDR3 extends over 16 amino acids. The CDR3 protein is CASSDSPGQGGNEQFF. The DNA for the CDR3 is TGTGCCAGCAGTGACTCTCCGGGACAGGGGGGGAATGAGCAGTTCTTC.

The gene calls are TRBV19 and TRBJ2-2; 11 bases map to TRBD1. Trimming took 4 bases from V and 6 from J; bases not matched to a gene: 1. This CDR3 region has 14 residues. Germline lookup yields CDR1 LNHDA and CDR2 SQIVND (reference sequence). In nucleotides, the CDR3 is TGTGCCAGTAGTAGGGGACAGGGGGCCGGGGAGCTGTTTTTT. Residues: CASSRGQGAGELFF.

This clone was counted once. V gene TRBV6-6 combines with J gene TRBJ1-2; possible D gene TRBD1, 5 bases. CDR1 MNHNY and CDR2 SVGAGI come from the germline V gene (reference sequence). Trimming left V 5 bases short and J 2 bases short, with 9 bases between. The CDR3 totals 13 residues. This CDR3 reads CASSNRDNYGYTF. The CDR3 nucleotides read TGTGCCAGCAGTAACCGGGACAACTATGGCTACACCTTC.

CDR3 DNA: TGCAGCGTTCATGACAGGGTCTATGGCTACACCTTC. Its protein is CSVHDRVYGYTF. This chain connects TRBV29-1 to TRBJ1-2; 7 bases are shared with TRBD1. This CDR3 region has 12 residues. From germline, CDR1 is SQVTM and CDR2 ANQGSEA. Trimming cost V 5 bases and J 4 bases; bases outside gene matches: 4.

The genes are TRBV7-3 and TRBJ2-1; unclear D gene. The CDR3 is 12 residues long. Trimming left V 0 bases short and J 8 bases short, with 5 bases between. The germline gives CDR1 SGHTA, CDR2 FQGTGA. CDR3 region: CASSLTGDEQFF. In DNA form, the CDR3 reads TGTGCCAGCAGCTTAACTGGGGATGAGCAGTTCTTC.

V and J are TRBV21-1 and TRBJ1-5; the table's D call of TRBD1 was not tested on the DNA. TRBV21-1 has pseudogene status. The CDR3 runs to 17 residues. The CDR3 nucleotides read TGTGCCAGCAGCAAAAAAACAGGGTTCTATAGCAATCAGCCCCAGCATTTT. Protein: CASSKKTGFYSNQPQHF.

This rearrangement joins TRBV19 to TRBJ1-6; D remains ambiguous. Germline V CDR1 and CDR2: LNHDA, SQIVND (reference sequence). This CDR3 spans 14 amino acids. Trimming cost V 6 bases and J 9 bases, with 15 bases left between them. The CDR3 reads CASRTGPGFSPLHF. CDR3 DNA: TGTGCCAGTAGGACCGGTCCCGGATTTTCACCCCTCCACTTT.

V usage is TRBV4-1 and J usage is TRBJ2-3, with D possibly TRBD2 on 5 matching bases. This CDR3 region has 15 residues. V was clipped by 3 bases and J by 0 bases, with 10 bases between them. The germline CDR1 and CDR2 sequences are MGHRA and YSYEKL. DNA for the CDR3: TGCGCCAGCAGCCATTCGACGGGAAGCACAGATACGCAGTATTTT. Translating it yields CASSHSTGSTDTQYF.

CDR3 nucleotides: TGTGCCAGCAGCTTGAACCCGAATGAAAAACTGTTTTTT. Translation gives CASSLNPNEKLFF. The chain employs TRBV5-4 and TRBJ1-4; no definite D call. With 1 base removed from V and 5 bases from J, the gap between germline ends came to 6 bases. The CDR3 has 13 amino acids. Germline loops: CDR1 SGHNT, CDR2 YYREEE (reference sequence).

Note on this clone: This sample includes further DNA sequences coding for the same CDR3. This rearrangement joins TRBV6-4 to TRBJ1-2; unclear D gene. V dropped 2 bases and J dropped 0 bases, with 4 bases sitting between them. The length of the CDR3 is 13 residues. Germline CDR1 is MRHNA and CDR2 is SNTAGT. CDR3 protein: CASSDRANYGYTF. The CDR3 nucleotides read TGTGCCAGCAGTGACAGAGCTAACTATGGCTACACCTTC.

The V call is TRBV7-2, the J call TRBJ2-1; 7 bases match TRBD1. The CDR3 has 14 residues. CDR1 and CDR2 from the germline V gene are SGHTA and FQGNSA. The V segment lost 4 bases and the J segment 9 bases; nucleotides outside the gene matches: 9. CDR3 DNA: TGTGCCAGCAGCTCCCGACAGGGTGGAAGTGAGCAGTTCTTC. This codes for CASSSRQGGSEQFF.

The chain links TRBV5-6 to TRBJ2-2; the match to TRBD2 covers 9 bases. This CDR3 is 14 amino acids long. V dropped 5 bases and J dropped 7; count of bases not matched to a gene: 6. Germline V gene lookup returns CDR1 SGHDT and CDR2 YYEEEE. CDR3 coding DNA: TGTGCCAGCAGGAGACTAGCGGATATCGGGGAGCTGTTTTTT. This gives the protein CASRRLADIGELFF.

V usage is TRBV11-2 and J usage is TRBJ1-1, with TRBD1 matching 12 bases. After removal of 5 bases from V and 3 bases from J, the junction contained 4 bases not matched to a gene. CDR1 SGHAT and CDR2 FQNNGV come from the germline V gene. The CDR3 has 15 amino acids. The CDR3 here is CASSPGTGGYTEAFF. The CDR3 bases are TGTGCCAGCAGCCCTGGGACAGGGGGCTACACTGAAGCTTTCTTT.

The rearrangement joins TRBV4-1 to TRBJ1-2, with 7 bases aligning to TRBD1. V was pared by 3 bases and J by 0 bases, with 7 bases of the junction left unmatched. Germline V gives CDR1 MGHRA, CDR2 YSYEKL. The CDR3 is 16 amino acids. The CDR3 DNA sequence: TGCGCCAGCAGCCAGCCTACAGGGGCGACTAACTATGGCTACACCTTC. Its translation is CASSQPTGATNYGYTF.

Written as DNA, the CDR3 is TGTGCCAGCAGTTACGGACAGGGGAAAAACATTCAGTACTTC. Encoded protein: CASSYGQGKNIQYF. The chain recombines TRBV6-5 with TRBJ2-4; the match to TRBD1 covers 9 bases. The CDR3 length is 14 residues. The ends lost 2 bases at V and 4 bases at J; junction bases unmatched: 0. Per the germline V gene, CDR1 is MNHEY and CDR2 is SVGAGI.

The rearrangement uses TRBV5-1 and TRBJ2-5; TRBD2 might be the D (7 bases). Trimming removed 3 bases at V and 4 bases at J, with 13 bases between. CDR1 is SGHRS, CDR2 YFSETQ, per germline. The CDR3 loop spans 14 amino acids. DNA of the CDR3: TGCGCCAGCAGCTGGGAGGGGGGGCCAGAGACCCAGTACTTC. This codes for CASSWEGGPETQYF.

This sequence joins TRBV5-1 and TRBJ1-1; TRBD1 matches at 7 bases. This CDR3 is built from 15 residues. V dropped 4 bases and J dropped 2; count of bases not matched to a gene: 8. Germline CDR1 SGHRS, CDR2 YFSETQ. CDR3 sequence (DNA): TGCGCCAGCAGCCCTAGACAGGGAGACAACACTGAAGCTTTCTTT. This gives the protein CASSPRQGDNTEAFF.